This TCR beta chain appears in the sequencing data of a study of sequential checkpoint blockade in melanoma (dated by TCRdb to between 2018 and 2021). In terms of the full investigation: Using 1:1 randomization, the trial assigned patients either to first-line nivolumab followed by ipilimumab (arm A) or to ipilimumab followed by nivolumab (arm B). Maintenance nivolumab was given following each of the two trial sequences.

Broader findings and caveats from the paper: The response-prediction model combining TCR metrics and mutation burden needs validation in larger, independent patient cohorts.

TCRbeta CDR3 regions were immunosequenced from genomic DNA with the immunoSEQ Assay. Before high-throughput sequencing, genomic DNA was amplified using bias-controlled multiplex PCR. In the original analysis: To quantify the absolute abundance of each unique TCRbeta CDR3 region, the sequences were collapsed and filtered. Clonality was defined as 1 minus Pielou's evenness and was calculated using productive rearrangements only. Clones with significantly greater frequencies in on-treatment versus baseline samples were identified using a previously published method. What TCRdb holds here is the immuneACCESS table cut down to in-frame rearrangements. Part of the clones is not present; checked against another copy, under half of the missing clones reflect an unresolved V gene, and the others are unexplained. That table gives V, J and clone size, and the DNA gave D and trimming. Within this sample are approximately 10,000 clones, with approximately 73% of them counted one time only. The top ten hold approximately 13% of the sample.

What this sample's treatment or condition label stands for: randomized to nivolumab then ipilimumab (arm A) or the reverse (arm B). None of the trial patients had been given prior DNA-damaging chemotherapy. Thawed PBMCs were sorted on a FACS Aria II flow cytometer to isolate live CD3+CD8+ cells negative for CD19 and CD56. The samples were obtained from melanoma patients enrolled in CheckMate 064, an open-label, randomized phase II trial testing sequential checkpoint blockade. Leukapheresis was used to collect peripheral blood mononuclear cells, which were then purified with Ficoll-Paque and frozen in human serum with roughly 10% DMSO. Right after sorting, the blood CD3+CD8+ cells were verified to be >95% pure, and DNA extraction followed. From the germline V gene (reference sequence), CDR1 is GTSNPN and CDR2 is SVGIG. V is cut back by 7 bases and J by 7 bases, with 12 bases in the junction unmatched. The CDR3, cysteine through phenylalanine, is 13 amino acids long. CDR3 DNA is the only sequence kept; it has 39 bases, read in frame from the first base.

For this clone: Its antigen has not been determined. No much larger clone is present one base from it, and per-base qualities are unavailable.

The sequence links TRBV30 to TRBJ1-2; TRBD1 agrees with 7 junctional bases. This TCR came from a human donor with melanoma. Source: CD8+ T cells sorted from blood (inferred from file names), taken from a patient given nivolumab and ipilimumab in sequence. CDR3 sequence: CASEGGESSGYTF. The DNA reads TGTGCCTCCGAAGGGGGCGAGTCCTCTGGCTACACCTTC.